This record covers a single TCR beta chain. Antigen unknown. The source material, RNA transcripts, was used to amplify TCR beta CDR3 regions. The TCR CDR3 first-round RT-PCR relied on the HTBI primer set. TCRdb itself ran the multiplex PCR reads through MiXCR, one entry per CDR3 protein. Among hundreds of thousands of distinct CDR3 sequences listed, approximately 25% were seen once. Diagnostic assessment was based on clinical symptoms, serum thyroxine and TRAb, thyroid ultrasound and orbital computed tomography. This sample stems from a study of T cells in Graves' hyperthyroidism and ophthalmopathy. Study as a whole: Before any treatment, at initial diagnosis, peripheral blood was collected.

Overall study findings and caveats: With a median lead of around 5.9 months before onset, the model predicted ophthalmopathy. Stable hyperthyroidism was told apart from ophthalmopathy by a model built on 13 V-J features.

This CDR3 has 14 amino acids. V was trimmed by 7 bases and J by 7 bases, leaving 17 bases between them. Germline V CDR1 and CDR2: MNHNS, SASEGT. This sequence was found in a woman aged 30 to 39 with Graves' ophthalmopathy. Input material: blood. This chain joins TRBV6-1 and TRBJ1-5; TRBD1 is a possible D gene (5 bases). The CDR3 DNA reads as TGTGCCAGCAACGAAATGAGGGGCGGGCAGCCCCAGCATTTT. Protein product: CASNEMRGGQPQHF.